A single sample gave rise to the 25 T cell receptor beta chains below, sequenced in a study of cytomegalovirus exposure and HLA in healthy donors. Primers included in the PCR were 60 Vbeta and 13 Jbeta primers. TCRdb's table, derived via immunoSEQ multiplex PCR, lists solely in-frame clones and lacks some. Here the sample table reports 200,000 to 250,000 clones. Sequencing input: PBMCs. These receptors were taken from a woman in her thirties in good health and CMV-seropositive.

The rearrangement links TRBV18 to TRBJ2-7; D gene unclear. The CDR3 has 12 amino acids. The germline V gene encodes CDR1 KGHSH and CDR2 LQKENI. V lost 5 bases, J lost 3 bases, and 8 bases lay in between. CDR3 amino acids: CASSAEYYEQYF. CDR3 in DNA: TGTGCCAGCTCAGCGGAGTACTACGAGCAGTACTTC.

The CDR3: CASSDWDRDDGELFF. The CDR3 nucleotides read TGTGCCAGCAGCGACTGGGACAGGGATGACGGGGAGCTGTTTTTT. The chain recombines TRBV11-3 with TRBJ2-2; 9 bases align to TRBD1. Germline trimming cut 5 bases from V and 7 bases from J; bases unmatched to any gene: 8. CDR3 size: 15 residues. The germline V gene has CDR1 SGHNT and CDR2 YENEEA.

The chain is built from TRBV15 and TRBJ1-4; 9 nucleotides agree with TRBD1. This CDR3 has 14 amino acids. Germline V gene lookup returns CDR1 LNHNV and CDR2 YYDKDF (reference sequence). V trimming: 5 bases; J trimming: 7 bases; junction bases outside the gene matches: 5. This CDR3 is CATSRDRASEKLFF. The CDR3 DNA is TGTGCCACCAGCCGGGACAGGGCGAGTGAAAAACTGTTTTTT.

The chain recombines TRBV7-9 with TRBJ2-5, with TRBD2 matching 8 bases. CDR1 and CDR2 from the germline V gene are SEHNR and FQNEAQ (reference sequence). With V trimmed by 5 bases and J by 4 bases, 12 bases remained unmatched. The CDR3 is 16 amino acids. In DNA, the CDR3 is TGTGCCAGCAGCACACGGAGTAGCGGGGTAGGAGAGACCCAGTACTTC. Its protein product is CASSTRSSGVGETQYF.

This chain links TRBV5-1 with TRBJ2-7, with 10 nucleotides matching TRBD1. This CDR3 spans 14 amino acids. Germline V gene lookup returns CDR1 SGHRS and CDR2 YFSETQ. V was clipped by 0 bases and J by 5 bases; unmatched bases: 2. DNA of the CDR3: TGCGCCAGCAGCTTGGGGGACAGGGGCGACGAGCAGTACTTC. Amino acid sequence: CASSLGDRGDEQYF.

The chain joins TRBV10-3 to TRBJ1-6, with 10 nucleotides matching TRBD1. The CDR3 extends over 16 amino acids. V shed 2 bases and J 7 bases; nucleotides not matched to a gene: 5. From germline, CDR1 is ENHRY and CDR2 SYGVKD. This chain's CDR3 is CAISERQGARNSPLHF. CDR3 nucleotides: TGTGCCATCAGTGAGAGACAGGGGGCGCGGAATTCACCCCTCCACTTT.

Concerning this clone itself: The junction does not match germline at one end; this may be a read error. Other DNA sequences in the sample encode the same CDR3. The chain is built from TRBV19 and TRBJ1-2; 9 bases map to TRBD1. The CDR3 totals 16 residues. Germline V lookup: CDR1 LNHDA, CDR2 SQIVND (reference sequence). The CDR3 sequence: CASSIKYTGGDFGYTF. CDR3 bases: TGCGCCAGTAGTATTAAGTACACAGGGGGCGATTTTGGCTACACCTTC.

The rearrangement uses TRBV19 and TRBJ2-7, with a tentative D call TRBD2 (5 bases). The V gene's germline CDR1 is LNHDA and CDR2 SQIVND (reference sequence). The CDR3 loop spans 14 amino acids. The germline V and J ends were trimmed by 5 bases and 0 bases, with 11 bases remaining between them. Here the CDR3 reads CASSPQRSSYEQYF. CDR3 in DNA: TGTGCCAGTAGTCCACAGCGGAGCTCCTACGAGCAGTACTTC.

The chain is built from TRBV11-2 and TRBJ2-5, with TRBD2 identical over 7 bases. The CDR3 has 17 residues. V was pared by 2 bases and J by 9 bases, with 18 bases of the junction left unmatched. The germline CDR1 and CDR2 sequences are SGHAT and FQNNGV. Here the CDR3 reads CASSLNPRLAEYEAQYF. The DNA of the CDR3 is TGTGCCAGCAGCTTAAACCCCAGACTAGCTGAATATGAGGCCCAGTACTTC.

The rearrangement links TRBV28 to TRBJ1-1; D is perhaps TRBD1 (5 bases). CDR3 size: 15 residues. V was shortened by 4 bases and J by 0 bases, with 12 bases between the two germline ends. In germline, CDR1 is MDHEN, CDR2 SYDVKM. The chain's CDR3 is CASSSAGIMNTEAFF. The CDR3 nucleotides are TGTGCCAGCAGTTCTGCAGGGATCATGAACACTGAAGCTTTCTTT. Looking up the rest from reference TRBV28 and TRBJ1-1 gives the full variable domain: DVKVTQSSRYLVKRTGEKVFLECVQDMDHENMFWYRQDPGLGLRLIYFSYDVKMKEKGDIPEGYSVSREKKERFSLILESASTNQTSMYLCASSSAGIMNTEAFFGQGTRLTVV.

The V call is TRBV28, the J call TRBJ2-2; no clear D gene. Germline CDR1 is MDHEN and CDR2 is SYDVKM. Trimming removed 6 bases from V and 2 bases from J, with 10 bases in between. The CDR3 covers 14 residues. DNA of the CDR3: TGTGCCAGCAGATGGGCAGGCAACACCGGGGAGCTGTTTTTT. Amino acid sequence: CASRWAGNTGELFF.

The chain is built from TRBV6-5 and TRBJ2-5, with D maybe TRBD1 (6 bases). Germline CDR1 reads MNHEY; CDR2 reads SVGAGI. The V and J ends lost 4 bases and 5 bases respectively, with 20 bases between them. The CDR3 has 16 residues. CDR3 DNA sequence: TGTGCCAGCAGTTCGGATCCGAACAGGGATTTTGAGACCCAGTACTTC. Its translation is CASSSDPNRDFETQYF.

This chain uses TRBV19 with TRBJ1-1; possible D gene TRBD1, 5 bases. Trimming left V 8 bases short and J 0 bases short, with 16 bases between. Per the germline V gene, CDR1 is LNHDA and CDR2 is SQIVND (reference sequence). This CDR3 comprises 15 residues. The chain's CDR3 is CASLPREGLNTEAFF. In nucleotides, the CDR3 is TGTGCCAGTTTACCCAGGGAGGGATTGAACACTGAAGCTTTCTTT.

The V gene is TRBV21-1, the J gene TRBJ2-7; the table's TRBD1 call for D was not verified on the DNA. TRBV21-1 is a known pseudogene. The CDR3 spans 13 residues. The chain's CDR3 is CASSKHSTYEQYF. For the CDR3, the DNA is TGTGCCAGCAGCAAGCACAGCACCTACGAGCAGTACTTC.

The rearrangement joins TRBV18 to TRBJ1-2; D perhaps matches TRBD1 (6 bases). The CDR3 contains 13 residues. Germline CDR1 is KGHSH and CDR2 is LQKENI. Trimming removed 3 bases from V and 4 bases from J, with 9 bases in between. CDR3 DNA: TGTGCCAGCTCACCTGGCAGGGGCTATGGCTACACCTTC. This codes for CASSPGRGYGYTF.

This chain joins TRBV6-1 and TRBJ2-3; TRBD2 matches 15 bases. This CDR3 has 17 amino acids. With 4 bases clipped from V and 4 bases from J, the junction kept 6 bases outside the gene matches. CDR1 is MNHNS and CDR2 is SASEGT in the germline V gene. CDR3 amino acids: CASSVRTSGRASDTQYF. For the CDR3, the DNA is TGTGCCAGCAGTGTTAGGACTAGCGGGAGGGCCTCAGATACGCAGTATTTT.

CDR3 region: CASSEGGSYTF. The CDR3 nucleotides read TGTGCCAGCAGTGAAGGGGGCAGCTACACCTTC. V and J are TRBV2 and TRBJ1-2, with D perhaps TRBD1 (5 bases). V lost 1 base and J 9 bases, leaving 6 bases between the germline ends. Germline V gene data show CDR1 as SNHLY and CDR2 as FYNNEI. This CDR3 spans 11 amino acids.

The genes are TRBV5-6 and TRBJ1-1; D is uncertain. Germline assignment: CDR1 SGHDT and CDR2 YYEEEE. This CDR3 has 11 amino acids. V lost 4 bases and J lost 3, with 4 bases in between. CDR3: CASSRDTEAFF. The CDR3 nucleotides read TGTGCCAGCAGCCGCGACACTGAAGCTTTCTTT.

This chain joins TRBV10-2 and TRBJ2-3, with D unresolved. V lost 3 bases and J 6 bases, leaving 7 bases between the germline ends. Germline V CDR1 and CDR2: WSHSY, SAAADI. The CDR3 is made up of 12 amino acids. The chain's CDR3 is CASSDRADTQYF. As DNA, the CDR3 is TGCGCCAGCAGTGACCGTGCGGATACGCAGTATTTT.

The CDR3 coding sequence is TGCAGCGCCGTGAACCCCGCGGCAGATACGCAGTATTTT. Translation: CSAVNPAADTQYF. The chain combines TRBV29-1 with TRBJ2-3; no clear D. The CDR3 runs to 13 residues. Germline V CDR1 and CDR2: SQVTM, ANQGSEA. With 7 bases removed from V and 4 bases from J, the gap between germline ends came to 15 bases.

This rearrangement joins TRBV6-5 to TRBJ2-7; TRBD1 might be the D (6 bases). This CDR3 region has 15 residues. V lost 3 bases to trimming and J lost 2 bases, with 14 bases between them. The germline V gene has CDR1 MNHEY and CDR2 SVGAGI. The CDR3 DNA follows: TGTGCCAGCAGTTATAAGGGACACAGGACCTACGAGCAGTACTTC. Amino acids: CASSYKGHRTYEQYF.

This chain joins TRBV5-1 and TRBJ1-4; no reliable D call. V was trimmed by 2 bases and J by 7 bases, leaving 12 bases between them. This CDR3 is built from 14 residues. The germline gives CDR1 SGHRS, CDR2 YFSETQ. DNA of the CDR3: TGCGCCAGCAGCTTTGGACTCGCGGGTGAAAAACTGTTTTTT. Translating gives CASSFGLAGEKLFF.

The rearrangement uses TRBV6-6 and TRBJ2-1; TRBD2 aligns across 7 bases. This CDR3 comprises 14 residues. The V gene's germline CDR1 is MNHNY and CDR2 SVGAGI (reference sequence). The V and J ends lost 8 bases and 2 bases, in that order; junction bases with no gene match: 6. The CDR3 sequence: CASGKRDAYNEQFF. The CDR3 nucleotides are TGTGCCAGCGGTAAGCGGGACGCCTACAATGAGCAGTTCTTC.

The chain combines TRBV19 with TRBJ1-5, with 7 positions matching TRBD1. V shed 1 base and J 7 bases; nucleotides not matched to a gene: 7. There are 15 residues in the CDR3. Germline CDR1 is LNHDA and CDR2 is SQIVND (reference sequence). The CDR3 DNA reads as TGTGCCAGTAGTATAGGGCAGGGGGAATGGCAGCCCCAGCATTTT. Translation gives CASSIGQGEWQPQHF. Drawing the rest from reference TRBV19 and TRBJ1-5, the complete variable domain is DGGITQSPKYLFRKEGQNVTLSCEQNLNHDAMYWYRQDPGQGLRLIYYSQIVNDFQKGDIAEGYSVSREKKESFPLTVTSAQKNPTAFYLCASSIGQGEWQPQHFGDGTRLSIL.

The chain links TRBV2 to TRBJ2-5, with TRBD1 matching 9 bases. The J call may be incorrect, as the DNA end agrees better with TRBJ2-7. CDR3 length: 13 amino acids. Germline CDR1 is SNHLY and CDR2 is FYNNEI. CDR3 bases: TGTGCCAGCACCAGGACAGGGGTGAACGAGCAGTACTTC. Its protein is CASTRTGVNEQYF.